The clone carrying this TCR beta chain appeared once. The sample belongs to a study of blood T cell repertoires in COVID-19. The germline gives CDR1 SGHRS, CDR2 YFSETQ. V was pared by 4 bases and J by 5 bases, with 18 bases between. The CDR3 is 15 amino acids. As handled by the study authors: Researchers report that nucleated cell counts were estimated from reference gene primer amplification. TCRdb's copy holds only in-frame clones and misses some; the assay was immunoSEQ multiplex PCR. That table gives V, J and clone size, and the DNA gave D and trimming. The profile shows some 270,000 clones, roughly 86% of them singletons.

This TCR was sampled from a woman aged 60-70 years who had recovered from COVID-19. V and J are TRBV5-1 and TRBJ2-5, with D perhaps TRBD2 (6 bases). Sequencing was performed on PBMCs or T cells enriched from blood (not recorded which). The CDR3 here is CASSARGTQAETQYF. The CDR3 DNA reads TGCGCCAGCAGCGCCCGCGGGACCCAAGCGGAGACCCAGTACTTC.